This TCR beta chain came from a study of vaccination effects on CD4 cells after COVID-19 (dated by TCRdb to the early 2020s). Broadly, across the study: Across the study, the median time from the second dose to post-vaccine sampling was 72 days (range 14 to 241). Cultures from other donors in the study were sequenced with the Oncomine TCR Beta short-read assay on an Illumina iSeq 100. SARS-CoV-2 spike-specific CD4+ TCR repertoires were compared before and after mRNA vaccination in COVID-19 convalescent patients and in infection-naive vaccine recipients. The full study included some 10 COVID-19 convalescent patients and several SARS-CoV-2-naive healthy vaccine recipients. Overall results and qualifications from the work: Both infection-induced and vaccine-induced clones contracted markedly at late post-vaccination timepoints, which is consistent with waning T cell responses. Among healthy vaccine recipients, nearly all vaccine-induced clones were SARS-CoV-2 mono-reactive, and only 1 of 255 was cross-reactive with common cold coronaviruses. Only a small number of convalescent patients were included, and no early post-infection timepoints were available, which limited the study.

The library was prepared using the immunoSEQ multiplex PCR assay. DNA from the CD4+ T cells that had been cultured and isolated underwent TCR beta CDR3 sequencing. Per the original workflow: Non-productive TCR sequences were discarded, and reads were trimmed to the CDR3 region, with only CDR3s of 7 or more amino acids retained. The MANAFEST web app was used to identify antigen-specific clonotypes by comparing expansion in peptide wells with expansion in reference cultures. For clones to be considered positive, expansion at FDR<0.05 versus reference and all other wells, an odds ratio above 5, and a frequency above 0.1% in two replicate wells were required. A clonotype was defined as cross-reactive if the clonotype was significantly expanded both in SARS-CoV-2 spike wells and in at least one common cold coronavirus spike condition. Levenshtein distance calculated with the stringdist R package was used to assess CDR3 similarity, and unrooted trees were constructed with ape in R 3.6.1. TCRdb mirrors the immuneACCESS table, restricted to in-frame sequences. Some clones are absent from its copies; in checked studies, under half trace to an unresolved V gene, and the reason for the others is unknown. Clone size and V and J calls were adopted from that table, with D and trimming inferred from the DNA. The sample yields roughly 13,000 clones; about 72% were counted once. Of the sample, roughly 9.9% is held by the ten largest clones.

As regards this clone: Its antigen is still unknown. Per-base quality was not reported, and no clone a single base away is much larger than it.

As encoded in the germline V gene, CDR1 is SGHDT while CDR2 is YYEEEE. There are 15 amino acids in the CDR3, from cysteine to phenylalanine inclusive. Of all the DNA, just the CDR3 is kept, 45 bases in frame from base 1. V is shortened by 5 bases, J by 9 bases, and the region joining them spans 18 bases. The ViraFEST assay stimulated PBMC with viral peptide pools and then used TCR sequencing to identify antigen-specific CD4+ T cell clonotypes by expansion. After around ten days of culture, CD4+ T cells were isolated with the EasySep CD4+ T cell isolation kit. Each participant got two doses of an mRNA SARS-CoV-2 vaccine, either BNT162b2 or mRNA-1273. The absence of prior SARS-CoV-2 infection in healthy vaccine recipients was confirmed by negative nucleocapsid antibodies before and after vaccination. Approximately 2 million PBMC per well were cultured in IMDM with about 5.1% human AB serum, 10 IU/ml IL-2 and gentamicin, plus 10 ug/ml peptides. On days 3 and 7, half of the culture medium was replaced with fresh IL-2-containing medium. Each peptide stimulation condition was cultured in triplicate wells unless otherwise noted. PBMC were separated from whole blood using Ficoll-Paque Plus gradient centrifugation and were then either cryopreserved at -140C or used fresh. The overlapping peptide pools covered the spike proteins of SARS-CoV-2 as well as those of the common cold coronaviruses HCoV-NL63, HCoV-OC43 and HCoV-229E. The QIAamp micro DNA kit was used to extract genomic DNA from the cultured CD4+ T cells.

The sequencing here drew on CD4+ T cells from PBMCs cultured with SARS-CoV-2 spike peptides, taken after COVID-19 vaccination. Explained via the paper, the cell subset or site label denotes: SARS-CoV-2 spike overlapping peptide pool stimulation. The sequence was collected from a human donor who received a COVID-19 vaccine. The V gene is TRBV5-6 and the J gene is TRBJ1-6; TRBD1 might be the D gene, on 5 matching bases. The DNA is TGTGCCAGCAGGTTCGACAGTGCCGGGGGTTCACCCCTCCACTTT. It encodes CASRFDSAGGSPLHF.